The present T cell receptor beta chain was sequenced within a study of shared clonotypes between healthy human individuals. Measured with immunoSEQ multiplex PCR; TCRdb has only the in-frame clones, and not every one. Among roughly 450,000 clones listed, approximately 85% were seen once. Only Caucasian adults living in Nashville, Tennessee made up the donor group. Unsorted samples relied on about 86 million PBMCs, which served as the source of genomic DNA. Material for sequencing was PBMCs. This TCR derives from a woman between 35 and 50 years old in good health. Some clones in this sample may be carry-over from other donors' samples.

CDR3 sequence: CASSSGLAGGLYNEQFF. CDR3 nucleotide sequence: TGTGCCAGCAGCTCCGGACTAGCGGGAGGGCTCTACAATGAGCAGTTCTTC. The V call is TRBV11-2, the J call TRBJ2-1, with 15 bases aligning to TRBD2. The V gene end was trimmed by 4 bases and the J gene end by 3 bases; junction bases not matched to a gene: 4. This CDR3 has 17 residues. Germline values: CDR1 SGHAT, CDR2 FQNNGV.